This T cell receptor (beta chain) is drawn from a study of cytomegalovirus exposure and HLA in healthy donors (dated by TCRdb to about 2017). About the study as a whole: An earlier analysis of approximately 640 of the donors reported about 290 Gb of sequence data and 117 million unique TCR beta sequences from about 179 million T cells. Of the approximately 370 genotyped donors, 81% were placed in the genetic ancestry cluster associated with self-reported Caucasian donors. In addition to the first cohort of approximately 650 subjects, a separate validation cohort of 120 different subjects was used. The number of donors typed differed by locus, with roughly 620-630 for A, B, C, DRB1 and DQB1, 522 for DQA1, nearly 610 for DPA1, and some 440 for DPB1. About 5 DR-DQ haplotypes were handled as single units for association and clustering, since linkage in the cohort was strong. About 280 gigabases of sequencing data and approximately 85 million unique TCR sequences were included in an early release covering about 700 HLA-typed donors. Donor age, sex, ethnicity and CMV serostatus were collected together with the repertoire data. To predict cytomegalovirus infection status, the study combined high-throughput TCR immunosequencing, statistical association of individual TCRs with disease status, and machine learning. HLA typing covered class I and class II loci at four-digit resolution. The aim of the study was to test whether cataloging public T cell receptors could identify signatures of past pathogen exposure. All discovery cohort repertoires had been generated using a single sequencing platform. The T cell repertoires of around 670 subjects were profiled by immunosequencing and related to cytomegalovirus serostatus. Genome-wide SNP genotypes for about 60% of the 666 donors were used in a later genetic analysis, which treated that subset as a discovery cohort. Rather than drawing on any new phenotypic data, the later analysis identified candidate immune exposures from TCR beta sequences and the way those sequences occurred across donors. A later analysis re-analyzed previously published TCR beta repertoires from 650 to 800 donors and added high-resolution HLA genotyping to study TCR occurrence patterns. Among roughly 370 genotyped donors of the cohort, an average of approximately 240,000 unique TCR beta nucleotide sequences were sequenced per donor, roughly 18% of them non-productive. An earlier analysis of 450 to 750 of the donors used high-throughput TCR beta sequencing to judge whether each TCR beta V gene segment behaved as functional or pseudogenic.

Points the paper makes about the study in general: Because some donors lacked HLA typing at each locus, the association tests relied only on the typed subset. Cytomegalovirus status was reported to be diagnosed by the classifier with high specificity and sensitivity in both the original and validation cohorts. Broadly in line with IMGT annotations, most TCR beta V segments showed up in productive rearrangements about 87% or about 30% of the time in an earlier analysis of roughly 590 of the donors. In vitro tests confirmed that a few of the cytomegalovirus-associated TCR beta chains recognize cytomegalovirus antigens. Most TCR sequences were seen in very few donors, while some public TCRs were found in many individuals. V-gene and J-gene trimming of TCR beta chains was associated with a missense DCLRE1C variant in a later genetic analysis, and the association was replicated in an independent cohort. A group of highly shared sequence variants was considered likely to be a technical artifact of the sequencing pipeline. A further reported finding was that TCR beta sequences accurately predicted the HLA-A and HLA-B alleles for most subjects in the first cohort. Compared with the approximately 700-donor mean, donors in an Asian-associated ancestry cluster had fewer N-insertions in productive TCRs, according to a later genetic analysis. The study listed 150 to 200 TCR beta chains as associated with cytomegalovirus. A later analysis found that HLA-associated TCR beta chains were more clonally expanded and had lower generation probabilities than equally common non-associated chains. For the cohort, immune exposure information was limited to CMV serostatus. The authors suggested that the approach could potentially be extended to other disease states and immunological phenotypes. In a later analysis, the rate of TCR association differed among HLA loci, with DRB1 alleles having the most associated TCRs and HLA-C alleles having the fewest. Most CMV-associated TCR beta chains appeared to be HLA-restricted in a later analysis, and the HLA associations seemed to be driven largely by CMV exposure. About 15 rarely observed V segments, including chromosome 9 orphons, were excluded from the earlier analysis of about 500 of the donors because counts were too low. A later analysis reported that several top co-occurrence clusters appeared linked to parvovirus B19, influenza, CMV and Epstein-Barr virus. Only TCR beta chains were sequenced in this cohort, and the absence of alpha or paired-chain data limited detectable features. The 87-base-pair reads could not distinguish some IMGT-functional V segments, including TRBV6-2 and TRBV6-3, so those segments were excluded. Presence/absence analyses assumed roughly uniform sequencing depth across donors, an assumption that may not hold. At a false discovery rate of 0.05, a later analysis linked about 17,000 TCR beta sequences to specific HLA alleles. Assigning TCR associations to individual alleles was difficult when HLA alleles, especially DR and DQ, strongly co-occurred. Linkage disequilibrium might explain the correlated functional status among segregating V segments, but an unknown experimental factor could not be excluded.

As to this clone: What this receptor recognizes is not known.

The method was the immunoSEQ multiplex PCR assay. For the multiplex PCR, a mixture combining 60 forward primers for TCR Vbeta segments and 13 reverse primers for TCR Jbeta segments was used. A multiplex PCR assay on genomic DNA amplified the CDR3 region of rearranged TCR beta genes. The amplified TCR beta libraries were sequenced on the Illumina HiSeq System as 87-base-pair reads. The study's own analysis went as follows. A later analysis tallied approximately 87 million unique TCR beta chains across the approximately 670 repertoires, and roughly 11 million of those chains were shared by two or more donors. Raw reads were error-corrected and collapsed into unique sequences with a nearest-neighbor algorithm that merged closely related sequences to remove PCR and sequencing errors. Alignment of CDR3 sequences to IMGT reference sequences was used to assign V, D and J gene segments. For a sequence to be retained, at least a six-nucleotide match to both a V gene segment and a J gene segment was required. A rearrangement was called productive if the CDR3 had no stop codons and remained in frame with V and J, and every other rearrangement was called non-productive. CDR3 was defined by IMGT convention, running from the second conserved V-encoded cysteine to the conserved J-encoded phenylalanine. In an earlier analysis of more than 550 of the donors, sequences lacking an unambiguous match to a single V gene segment were excluded. An earlier analysis of several hundred of the donors called V segments functional above 56.7% productive rearrangements and segregating when the between-donor standard deviation exceeded 5%. A statistical classification framework was built to diagnose cytomegalovirus status from the catalog of TCR beta chain sequences. In a later analysis, TCR nucleotide sequences were compared against IMGT/GENE-DB human TR gene sequences so that V and J genes could be assigned. In a later analysis, CDR3 sequences and most-parsimonious VDJ recombination scenarios were assigned using the TCRdist pipeline. In a later analysis, each TCR beta chain was defined by its CDR3 amino acid sequence together with its V-gene family, and reads lacking a unique V-gene family were excluded. To address suspected cross-contamination and a sequencing artifact, a later analysis removed over 500 highly shared, low-generation-probability nucleotide sequences. A later analysis calculated a clonal expansion index for each public chain from normalized within-repertoire ranks of inferred template counts. In a later analysis, generation probabilities were computed with a VDJ recombination model fitted to out-of-frame rearrangements, and the resulting probabilities were checked against IGoR. In a later analysis, TCR-TCR, TCR-HLA and TCR-CMV co-occurrence was scored with hypergeometric tests, and a repertoire-size bias correction was applied to TCR pairs. To estimate false discovery rates, a later analysis permuted the HLA or CMV assignments 20 times. In a later analysis, co-occurring TCRs were grouped using DBSCAN, and TCRdist sequence similarity was added for clustering within HLA-allele-positive subsets. Repertoires with fewer than 30,000 or more than 120,000 public chains were left out of co-occurrence clustering, as were several repertoires with anomalous nucleotide sharing. TCRdb took over this immuneACCESS table, retaining in-frame rearrangements with V and J assigned. Such tables are incomplete; in checked studies, under half of the missing clones stem from an unresolved V gene, and the remainder is unexplained. The V and J calls and the clone size are those of that table, but D and trimming were determined from the DNA. The table for this sample lists under 200,000 clones. Together, the top ten hold about 2.2% of the sample.

The cohort comprised approximately 700 healthy bone marrow donors. At the time of sampling, all cohort members were nominally healthy, though unrecorded immune exposures were likely present. The donor tested CMV seronegative and was one of the 352 seronegative cohort members. A peripheral blood sample was collected from each donor, and TCR beta sequencing was performed on peripheral blood mononuclear cells. The Qiagen DNeasy Blood Extraction Kit was used to extract genomic DNA from the blood cell samples. Germline trimming: 0 bases from V, 2 bases from J; junction bases outside gene matches: 5. The CDR3 measures 16 amino acids from cysteine to phenylalanine. Here the CDR3 DNA is all that survives: 48 bases in frame from base 1. CDR1 and CDR2, per the germline V gene, are SGHRS and YFSETQ.

Material: PBMCs. Recombination linked TRBV5-1 to TRBJ2-5; the junction holds 9 bases that match TRBD1. This TCR came from a young man in good health and CMV-seronegative. The CDR3 in this case is CASSLAQQGAQETQYF. The nucleotide sequence reads TGCGCCAGCAGCTTGGCCCAACAGGGGGCTCAAGAGACCCAGTACTTC.